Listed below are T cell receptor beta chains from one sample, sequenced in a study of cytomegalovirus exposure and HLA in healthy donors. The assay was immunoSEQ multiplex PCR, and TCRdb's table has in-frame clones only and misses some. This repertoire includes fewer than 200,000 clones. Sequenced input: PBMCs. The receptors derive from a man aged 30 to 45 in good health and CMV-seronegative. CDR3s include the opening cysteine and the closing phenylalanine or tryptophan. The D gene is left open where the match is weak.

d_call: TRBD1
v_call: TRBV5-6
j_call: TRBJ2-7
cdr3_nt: TGTGCCAGCAGCTCCCCCGGGACAGGGTCTTACGAGCAGTACTTC
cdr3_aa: CASSSPGTGSYEQYF

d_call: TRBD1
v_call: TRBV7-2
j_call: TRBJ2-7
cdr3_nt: TGTGCCAGCAGCTTAGTTGGCGGGACAGGGATGAACGAGCAGTACTTC
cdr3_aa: CASSLVGGTGMNEQYF

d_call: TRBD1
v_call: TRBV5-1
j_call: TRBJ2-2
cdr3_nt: TGCGCCAGCAGCGCAGGGACAGGGGGCCGCACCGGGGAGCTGTTTTTT
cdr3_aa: CASSAGTGGRTGELFF

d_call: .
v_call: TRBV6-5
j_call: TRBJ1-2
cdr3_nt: TGTGCCAGCAGTCAGCAGGGGATAGGGAATGGCTACACCTTC
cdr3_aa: CASSQQGIGNGYTF

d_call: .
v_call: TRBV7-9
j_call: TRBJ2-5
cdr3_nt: TGTGCCAGCAGCTTCGATGGCAGGCAAGAGACCCAGTACTTC
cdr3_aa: CASSFDGRQETQYF

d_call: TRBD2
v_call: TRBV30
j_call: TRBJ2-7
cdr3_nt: TGTGCCTGGAGTGGACTAGCGGGGGTTATCGAGCAGTACTTC
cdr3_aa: CAWSGLAGVIEQYF

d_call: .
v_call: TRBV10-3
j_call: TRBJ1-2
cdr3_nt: TGTGCCATCAGTGAGCGGGGGGACACCCGGTGGGGGTATGGCTACACCTTC
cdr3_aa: CAISERGDTRWGYGYTF

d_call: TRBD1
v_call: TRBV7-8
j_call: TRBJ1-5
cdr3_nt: TGTGCCAGCAGCCGCACGCAGAGTACAGGGGCTGATAGCAATCAGCCCCAGCATTTT
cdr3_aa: CASSRTQSTGADSNQPQHF

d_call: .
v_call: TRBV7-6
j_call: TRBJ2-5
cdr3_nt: TGTGCCAGCAGCCCCCCCTGGACAGTACAAGAGACCCAGTACTTC
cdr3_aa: CASSPPWTVQETQYF

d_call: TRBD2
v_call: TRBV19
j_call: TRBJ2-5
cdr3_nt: TGTGCCAGTAGTATATCCGGGACTAGCGGTGAGACCCAGTACTTC
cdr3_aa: CASSISGTSGETQYF

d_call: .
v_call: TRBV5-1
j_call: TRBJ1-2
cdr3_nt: TGCGCCAGCAGCATAACGACAGACCTTCTTGACTATGGCTACACCTTC
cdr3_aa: CASSITTDLLDYGYTF

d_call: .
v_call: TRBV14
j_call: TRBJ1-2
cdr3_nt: TGTGCCAGCAGCGGTACAGGGAACTATGGCTACACCTTC
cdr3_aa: CASSGTGNYGYTF

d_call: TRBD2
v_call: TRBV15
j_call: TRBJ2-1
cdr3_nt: TGTGCCACCAGCAGAGTTCCGAGTAGCGGGGGGCCCAATGAGCAGTTCTTC
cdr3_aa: CATSRVPSSGGPNEQFF

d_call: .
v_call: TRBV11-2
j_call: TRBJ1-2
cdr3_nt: TGTGCCAGCAGCTCCCCCGTCAGGCAGAACTATGGCTACACCTTC
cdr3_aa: CASSSPVRQNYGYTF

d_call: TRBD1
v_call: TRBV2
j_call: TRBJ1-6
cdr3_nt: TGTGCCACCCGGCAGGGGGCTGGAGGTTCACCCCTCCACTTT
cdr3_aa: CATRQGAGGSPLHF

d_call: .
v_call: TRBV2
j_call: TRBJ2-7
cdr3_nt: TGTGCCAGCCTGCCGGACAGCCTCGAGCAGTACTTC
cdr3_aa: CASLPDSLEQYF

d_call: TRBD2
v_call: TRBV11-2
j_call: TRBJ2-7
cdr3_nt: TGTGCCAGCAGCTTAGGGACTAGCGCTTACTACGAGCAGTACTTC
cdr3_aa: CASSLGTSAYYEQYF

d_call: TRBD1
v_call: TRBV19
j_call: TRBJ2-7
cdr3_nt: TGTGCCAGTAGTATACAACCGGGACAGGGCGTCTACGAGCAGTACTTC
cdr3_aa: CASSIQPGQGVYEQYF

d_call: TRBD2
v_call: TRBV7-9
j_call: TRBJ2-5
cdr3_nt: TGTGCCAGCAGCTTTCCCGGGGGGGGCCTCGGGGAGACCCAGTACTTC
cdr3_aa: CASSFPGGGLGETQYF

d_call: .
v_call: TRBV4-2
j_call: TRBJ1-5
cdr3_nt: TGTGCCAGCAGCCAAGAAAGGGGGAGTACTATTAGCAATCAGCCCCAGCATTTT
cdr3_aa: CASSQERGSTISNQPQHF

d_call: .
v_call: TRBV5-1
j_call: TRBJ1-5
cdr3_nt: TGCGCCAGCAGCTTGGAGGGGGGGAGACAGCCCCAGCATTTT
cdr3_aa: CASSLEGGRQPQHF

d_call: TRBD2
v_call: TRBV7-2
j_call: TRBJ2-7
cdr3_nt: TGTGCCAGCAGCTTAGGGGGGGAGGGTTACGAGCAGTACTTC
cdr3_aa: CASSLGGEGYEQYF

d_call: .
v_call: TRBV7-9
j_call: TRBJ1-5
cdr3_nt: TGTGCCAGCAGCTTAGGGGAGGGTAAGGGGCGCAATCAGCCCCAGCATTTT
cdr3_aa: CASSLGEGKGRNQPQHF

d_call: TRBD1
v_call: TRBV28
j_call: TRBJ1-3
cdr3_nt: TGTGCCAGCAGCAGGGGGAGCTCTGGAAACACCATATATTTT
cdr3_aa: CASSRGSSGNTIYF

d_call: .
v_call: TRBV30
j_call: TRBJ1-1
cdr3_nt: TGTGCCTGGAGCGCTACCATGAACACTGAAGCTTTCTTT
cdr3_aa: CAWSATMNTEAFF

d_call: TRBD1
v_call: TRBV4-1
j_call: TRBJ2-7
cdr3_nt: TGCGCCAGCAGCCAAACAGGGGGGTTGAGCGAGCAGTACTTC
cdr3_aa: CASSQTGGLSEQYF

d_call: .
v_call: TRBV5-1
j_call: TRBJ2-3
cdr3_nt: TGCGCCAGCAGCTTCGCAGGGGAAGATACGCAGTATTTT
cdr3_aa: CASSFAGEDTQYF

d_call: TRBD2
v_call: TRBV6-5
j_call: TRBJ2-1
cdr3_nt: TGTGCCAGCAGCCGACTAGCGGGCTCACACAATGAGCAGTTCTTC
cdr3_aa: CASSRLAGSHNEQFF

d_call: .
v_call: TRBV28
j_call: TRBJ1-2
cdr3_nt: TGTGCCAGCAGTTCCAGGACAGCTAGGCGGGCTGGCTACACCTTC
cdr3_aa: CASSSRTARRAGYTF

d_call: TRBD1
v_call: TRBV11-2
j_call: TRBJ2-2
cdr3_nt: TGTGCCAGCAGCTATGCGGGACAGGGAAACACCGGGGAGCTGTTTTTT
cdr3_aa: CASSYAGQGNTGELFF

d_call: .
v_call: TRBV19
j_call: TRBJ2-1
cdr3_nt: TGTGCCAGTAGTATAAGTAGACAGAATGAGCAGTTCTTC
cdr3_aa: CASSISRQNEQFF

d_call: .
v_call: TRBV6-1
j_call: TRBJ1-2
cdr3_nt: TGTGCCAGCAGTGGCGGACTGTTTGATGGCTACACCTTC
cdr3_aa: CASSGGLFDGYTF

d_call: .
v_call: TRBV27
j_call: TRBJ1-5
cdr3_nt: TGTGCCAGCAGTCCCCGGACAGTATTCCAAGCGTGGGGCAATCAGCCCCAGCATTTT
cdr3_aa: CASSPRTVFQAWGNQPQHF

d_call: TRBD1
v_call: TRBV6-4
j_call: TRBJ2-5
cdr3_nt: TGTGCCAGCAGTGACTCGAGGGGGCGACAAGAGACCCAGTACTTC
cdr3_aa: CASSDSRGRQETQYF

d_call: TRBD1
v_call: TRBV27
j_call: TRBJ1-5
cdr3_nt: TGTGCCAGCAAAATTAACAGGGGGGTTCAGCCCCAGCATTTT
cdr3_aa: CASKINRGVQPQHF

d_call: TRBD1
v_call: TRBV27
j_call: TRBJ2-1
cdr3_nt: TGTGCCAGCAGTTTAAGCGCCAGGGGGTGGAATGAGCAGTTCTTC
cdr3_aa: CASSLSARGWNEQFF

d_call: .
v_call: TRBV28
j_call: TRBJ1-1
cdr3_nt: TGTGCCAGCAGTTCACTCAGGGGCGGGAGGGTGAACACTGAAGCTTTCTTT
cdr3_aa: CASSSLRGGRVNTEAFF

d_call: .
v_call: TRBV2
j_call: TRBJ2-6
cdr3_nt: TGTGCCAGCAGGGGGCTCGTCTTGCGGTCTGGGGCCAACGTCCTGACTTTC
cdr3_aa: CASRGLVLRSGANVLTF

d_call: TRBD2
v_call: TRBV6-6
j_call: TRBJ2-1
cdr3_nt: TGTGCCAGCAGCACCGGACTAGCAGGCTACAATGAGCAGTTCTTC
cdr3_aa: CASSTGLAGYNEQFF

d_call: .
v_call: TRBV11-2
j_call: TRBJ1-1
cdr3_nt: TGTGCCAGCAGCTCCCGCCGGGGGGCATTCACTGAAGCTTTCTTT
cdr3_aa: CASSSRRGAFTEAFF

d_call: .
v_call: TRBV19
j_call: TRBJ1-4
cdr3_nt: TGTGCCAGTAGTATGGAGTCAACTAATGAAAAACTGTTTTTT
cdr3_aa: CASSMESTNEKLFF

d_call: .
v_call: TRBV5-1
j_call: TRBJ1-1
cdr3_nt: TGCGCCAGCAGCTTGGATGCGGGGTGGAACACTGAAGCTTTCTTT
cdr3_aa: CASSLDAGWNTEAFF

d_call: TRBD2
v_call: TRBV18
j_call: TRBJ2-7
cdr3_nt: TGTGCCAGCTCACTCGGGGAGGGAACCTACGAGCAGTACTTC
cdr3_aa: CASSLGEGTYEQYF

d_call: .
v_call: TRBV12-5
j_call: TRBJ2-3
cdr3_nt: TGTGCTAGTGGGCGGCTAGCGACTAGCACAGATACGCAGTATTTT
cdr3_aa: CASGRLATSTDTQYF

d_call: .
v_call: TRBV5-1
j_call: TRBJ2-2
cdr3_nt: TGCGCCAGCAGCTTGTTCCCCGGAGGAGACACCGGGGAGCTGTTTTTT
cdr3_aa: CASSLFPGGDTGELFF

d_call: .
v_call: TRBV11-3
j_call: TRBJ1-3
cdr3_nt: TGTGCCAGCAGGTACTCCGCCTCGACCATATATTTT
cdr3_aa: CASRYSASTIYF

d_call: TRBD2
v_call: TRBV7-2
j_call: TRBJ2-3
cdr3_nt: TGTGCCAGCAGTTCTCCCGGGACTAGCGGGGGTAGCACAGATACGCAGTATTTT
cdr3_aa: CASSSPGTSGGSTDTQYF

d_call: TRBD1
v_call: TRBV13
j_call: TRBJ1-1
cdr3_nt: TGTGCCAGCAGCTTAGGGGGACAGGGATCGGGTGCTTTCTTT
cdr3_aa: CASSLGGQGSGAFF

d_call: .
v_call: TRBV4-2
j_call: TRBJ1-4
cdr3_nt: TGTGCCAGCAGCCCCACACCAGATCGAGGGGAAAAACTGTTTTTT
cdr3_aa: CASSPTPDRGEKLFF

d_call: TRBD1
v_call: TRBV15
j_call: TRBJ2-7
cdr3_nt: TGTGCCACCAGCAGGACAGGGGATAGGTACTACGAGCAGTACTTC
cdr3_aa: CATSRTGDRYYEQYF

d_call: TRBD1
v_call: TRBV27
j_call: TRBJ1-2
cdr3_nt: TGTGCCAGCAGTCCACAGGGGGCAAGTGGCTACACCTTC
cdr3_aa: CASSPQGASGYTF

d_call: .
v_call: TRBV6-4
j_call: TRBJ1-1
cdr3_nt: TGTGCCAGCAGGGAGACAGTGATCACTGAAGCTTTCTTT
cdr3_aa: CASRETVITEAFF

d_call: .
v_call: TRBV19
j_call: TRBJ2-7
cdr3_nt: TGTGCCAGTAGTCTGGGACACCCCTACGAGCAGTACTTC
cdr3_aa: CASSLGHPYEQYF

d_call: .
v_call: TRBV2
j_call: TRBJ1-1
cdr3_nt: TGTGCCAGCAGTGAATCCCGAGGGGGAGTCGCTGAAGCTTTCTTT
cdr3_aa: CASSESRGGVAEAFF

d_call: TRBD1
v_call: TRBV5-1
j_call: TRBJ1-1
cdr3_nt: TGCGCCAGCAGCTGGACAGGGATGAACACTGAAGCTTTCTTT
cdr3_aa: CASSWTGMNTEAFF

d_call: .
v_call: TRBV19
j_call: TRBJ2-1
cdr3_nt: TGTGCCAGTAGCCCTTCGTTAAAAGTGGCCCACAATGAGCAGTTCTTC
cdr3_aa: CASSPSLKVAHNEQFF

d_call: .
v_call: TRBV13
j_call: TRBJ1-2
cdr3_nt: TGTGCCAGCAGCTCGAGGGGGATTAACTATGGCTACACCTTC
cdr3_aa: CASSSRGINYGYTF

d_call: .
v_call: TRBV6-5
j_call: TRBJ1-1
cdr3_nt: TGTGCCAGCAGTTACGGCGGGGTCCGGAACACTGAAGCTTTCTTT
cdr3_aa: CASSYGGVRNTEAFF

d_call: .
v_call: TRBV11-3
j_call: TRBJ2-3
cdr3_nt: TGTGCCAGCAGCTTAGATCAGATTAATACGCAGTATTTT
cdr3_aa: CASSLDQINTQYF